This TCR beta chain stems from a study of CD8 T cells in ankylosing spondylitis. TCRdb independently ran MiXCR on the 5' RACE reads; one entry per CDR3 protein. The table shows some 340,000 distinct CDR3 sequences, with under 15% occurring only once. This CDR3 spans 16 amino acids. Germline CDR1 MDHEN, CDR2 SYDVKM. V gave up 3 bases and J gave up 6 bases; unmatched junction bases: 13. Sequenced material: blood, either unsorted or a sorted T cell fraction (not recorded which). This chain uses TRBV28 with TRBJ2-7; TRBD2 matches 8 bases. This receptor was identified in a male donor with ankylosing spondylitis or in good health (not recorded which). The CDR3 spells CASSFGGGLSPLEQYF. The CDR3 DNA reads TGTGCCAGCAGTTTCGGGGGGGGCCTCTCACCTCTCGAGCAGTACTTC.